The T cell receptor beta chain described here comes from a study of cytomegalovirus exposure and HLA in healthy donors. V was clipped by 0 bases and J by 7 bases; unmatched bases: 6. The CDR3 loop spans 16 amino acids. Germline V gene lookup returns CDR1 MNHEY and CDR2 SVGAGI. PCR was performed using 60 Vbeta and 13 Jbeta primers. Generated by immunoSEQ multiplex PCR, the TCRdb table keeps only in-frame clones and is missing some. Among tens of thousands of clones, roughly four fifths were seen once, and the ten largest hold 9% to 14%. This clone was seen once. V gene TRBV6-5 combines with J gene TRBJ1-4; 9 bases are shared with TRBD1. Sequencing was carried out using PBMCs. This sequence was found in a male donor in good health and CMV-seropositive. CDR3 in DNA: TGTGCCAGCAGTTACTCGACCGGGACAGGGAGTGAAAAACTGTTTTTT. It yields the protein CASSYSTGTGSEKLFF.